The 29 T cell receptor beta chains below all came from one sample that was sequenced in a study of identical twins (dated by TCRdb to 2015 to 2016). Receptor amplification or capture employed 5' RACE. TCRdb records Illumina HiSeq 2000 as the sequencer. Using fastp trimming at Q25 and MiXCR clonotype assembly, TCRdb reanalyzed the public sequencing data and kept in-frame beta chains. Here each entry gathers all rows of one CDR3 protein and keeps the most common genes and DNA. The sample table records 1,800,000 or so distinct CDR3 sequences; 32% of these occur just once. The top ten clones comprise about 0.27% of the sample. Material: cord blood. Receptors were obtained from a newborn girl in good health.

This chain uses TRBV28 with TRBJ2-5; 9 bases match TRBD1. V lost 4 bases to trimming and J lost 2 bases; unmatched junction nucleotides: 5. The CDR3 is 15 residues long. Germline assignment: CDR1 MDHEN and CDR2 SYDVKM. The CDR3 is CASSSLGQGQETQYF. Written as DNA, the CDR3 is TGTGCCAGCAGTTCCCTCGGACAGGGGCAAGAGACCCAGTACTTC.

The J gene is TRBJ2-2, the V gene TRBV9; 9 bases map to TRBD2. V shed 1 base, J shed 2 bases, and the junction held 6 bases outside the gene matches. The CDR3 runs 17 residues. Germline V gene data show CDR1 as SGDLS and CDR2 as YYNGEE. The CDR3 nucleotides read TGTGCCAGCAGCGTAAGGTCGCGGGGGGGAAACACCGGGGAGCTGTTTTTT. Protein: CASSVRSRGGNTGELFF.

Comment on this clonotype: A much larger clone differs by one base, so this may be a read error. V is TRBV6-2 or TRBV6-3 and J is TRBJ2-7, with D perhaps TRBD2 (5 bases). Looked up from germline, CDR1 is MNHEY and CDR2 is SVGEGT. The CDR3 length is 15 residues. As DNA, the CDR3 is TGTACCAGCAGTTACATCAGACGAGCGGACTACGAGCAGTACTTC. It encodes CTSSYIRRADYEQYF.

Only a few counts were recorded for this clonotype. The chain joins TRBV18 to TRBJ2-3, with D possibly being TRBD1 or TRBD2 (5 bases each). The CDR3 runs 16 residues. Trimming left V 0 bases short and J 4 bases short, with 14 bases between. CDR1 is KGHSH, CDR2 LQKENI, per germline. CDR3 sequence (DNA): TGTGCCAGCTCACCACCGGCAGGGAGTAACGCAGATACGCAGTATTTT. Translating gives CASSPPAGSNADTQYF.

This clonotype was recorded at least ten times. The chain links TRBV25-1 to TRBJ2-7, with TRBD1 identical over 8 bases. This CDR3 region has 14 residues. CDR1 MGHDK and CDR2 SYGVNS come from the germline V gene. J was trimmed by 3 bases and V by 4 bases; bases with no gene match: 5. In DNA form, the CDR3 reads TGTGCCAGCAGTGGGGACAGGTTGGGCTACGAGCAGTACTTC. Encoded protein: CASSGDRLGYEQYF.

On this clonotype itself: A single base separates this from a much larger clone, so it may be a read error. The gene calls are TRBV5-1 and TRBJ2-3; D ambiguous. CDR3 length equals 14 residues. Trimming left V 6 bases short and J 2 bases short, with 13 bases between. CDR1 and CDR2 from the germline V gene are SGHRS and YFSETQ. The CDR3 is CASTHYPFTDTQYF. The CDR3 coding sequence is TGCGCCAGCACCCACTACCCCTTCACAGATACGCAGTATTTT.

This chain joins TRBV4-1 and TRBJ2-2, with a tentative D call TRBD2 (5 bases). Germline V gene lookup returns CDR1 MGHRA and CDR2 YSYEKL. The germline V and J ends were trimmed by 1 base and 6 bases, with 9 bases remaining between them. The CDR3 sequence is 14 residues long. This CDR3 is CASSQGLWPGELFF. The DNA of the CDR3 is TGCGCCAGCAGCCAAGGACTATGGCCCGGGGAGCTGTTTTTT.

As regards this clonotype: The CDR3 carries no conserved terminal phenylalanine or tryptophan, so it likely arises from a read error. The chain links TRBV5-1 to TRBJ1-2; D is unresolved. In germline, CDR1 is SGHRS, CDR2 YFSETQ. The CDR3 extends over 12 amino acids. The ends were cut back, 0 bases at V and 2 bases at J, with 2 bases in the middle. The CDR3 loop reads CASSLANYGYTV. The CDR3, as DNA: TGCGCCAGCAGCTTGGCCAACTATGGCTACACCGTC.

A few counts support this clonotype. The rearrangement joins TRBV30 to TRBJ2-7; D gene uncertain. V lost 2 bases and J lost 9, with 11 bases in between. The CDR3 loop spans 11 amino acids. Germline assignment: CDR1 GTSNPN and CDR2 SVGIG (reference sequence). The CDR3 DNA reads TGTGCCTGGAGTTCAACACTCTTGCAGTACTTC. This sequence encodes CAWSSTLLQYF.

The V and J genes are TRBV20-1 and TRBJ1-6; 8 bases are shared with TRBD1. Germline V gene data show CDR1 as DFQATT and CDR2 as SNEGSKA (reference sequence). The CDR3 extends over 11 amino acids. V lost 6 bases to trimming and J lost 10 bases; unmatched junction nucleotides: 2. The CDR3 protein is CSASGGSPLHF. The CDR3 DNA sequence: TGCAGTGCATCAGGGGGCTCACCCCTCCACTTT.

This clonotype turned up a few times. DNA for the CDR3: TGTGCCAGCAGCCAAGAATGGGACACAGACTACGAGCAGTACTTC. It encodes CASSQEWDTDYEQYF. V and J are TRBV4-2 and TRBJ2-7; D may be TRBD1 (6 bases). Trimming shortened V by 0 bases and J by 3 bases, and 12 bases separated the two germline ends. CDR3 size: 15 residues. CDR1 LGHNA and CDR2 YNFKEQ come from the germline V gene.

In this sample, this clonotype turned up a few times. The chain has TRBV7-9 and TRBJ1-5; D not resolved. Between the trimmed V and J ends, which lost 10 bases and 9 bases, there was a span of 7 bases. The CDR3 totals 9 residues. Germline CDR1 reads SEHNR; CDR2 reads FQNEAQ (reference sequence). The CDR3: CAIPRPQHF. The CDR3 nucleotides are TGTGCCATCCCTAGGCCCCAGCATTTT.

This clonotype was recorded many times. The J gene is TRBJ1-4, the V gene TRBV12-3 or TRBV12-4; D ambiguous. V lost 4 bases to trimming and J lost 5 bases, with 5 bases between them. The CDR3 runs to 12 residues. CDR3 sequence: CASSSLNEKLFF. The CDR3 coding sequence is TGTGCCAGCAGTTCCCTCAATGAAAAACTGTTTTTT.

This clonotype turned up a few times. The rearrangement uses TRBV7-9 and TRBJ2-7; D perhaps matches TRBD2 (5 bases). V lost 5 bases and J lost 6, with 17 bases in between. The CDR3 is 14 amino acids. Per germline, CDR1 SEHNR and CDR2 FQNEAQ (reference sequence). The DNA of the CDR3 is TGTGCCAGCAGCCCACTGGACTTTCCTACCGAGCAGTACTTC. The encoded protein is CASSPLDFPTEQYF.

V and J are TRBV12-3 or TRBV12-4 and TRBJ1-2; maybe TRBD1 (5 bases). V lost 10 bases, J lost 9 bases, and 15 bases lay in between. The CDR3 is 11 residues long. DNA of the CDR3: TGTGCCACCGCCTCAGGGTATCGCTACACCTTC. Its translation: CATASGYRYTF.

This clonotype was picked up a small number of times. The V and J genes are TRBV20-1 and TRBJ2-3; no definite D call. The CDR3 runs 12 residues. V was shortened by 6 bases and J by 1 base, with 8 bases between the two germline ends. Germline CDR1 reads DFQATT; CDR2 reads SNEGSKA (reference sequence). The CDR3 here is CSAMKGTDTQYF. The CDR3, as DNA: TGCAGTGCGATGAAGGGCACAGATACGCAGTATTTT.

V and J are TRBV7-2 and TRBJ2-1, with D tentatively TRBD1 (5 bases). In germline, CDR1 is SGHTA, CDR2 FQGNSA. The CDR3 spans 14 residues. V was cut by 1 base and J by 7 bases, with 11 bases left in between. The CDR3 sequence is CASSLDWGSNEQFF. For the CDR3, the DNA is TGTGCCAGCAGCTTAGATTGGGGCAGTAATGAGCAGTTCTTC.

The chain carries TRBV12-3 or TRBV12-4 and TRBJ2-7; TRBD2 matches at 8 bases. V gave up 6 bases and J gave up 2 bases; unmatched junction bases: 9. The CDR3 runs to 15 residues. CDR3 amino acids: CASSPNRGGPYEQYF. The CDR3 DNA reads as TGTGCCAGCAGCCCAAATCGGGGGGGCCCCTACGAGCAGTACTTC.

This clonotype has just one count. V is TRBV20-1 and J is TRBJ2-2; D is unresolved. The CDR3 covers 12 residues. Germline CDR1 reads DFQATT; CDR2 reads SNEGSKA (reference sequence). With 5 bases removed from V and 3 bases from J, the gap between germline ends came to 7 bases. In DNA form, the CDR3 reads TGCAGTGCTCCCCTATACACCGGGGAGCTGTTTTTT. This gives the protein CSAPLYTGELFF.

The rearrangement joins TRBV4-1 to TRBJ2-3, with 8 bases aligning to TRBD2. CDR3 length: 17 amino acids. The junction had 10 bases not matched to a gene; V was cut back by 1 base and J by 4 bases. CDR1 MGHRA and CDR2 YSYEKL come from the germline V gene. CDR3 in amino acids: CASSQAPPGLVSDTQYF. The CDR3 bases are TGCGCCAGCAGCCAAGCGCCCCCGGGACTAGTATCAGATACGCAGTATTTT.

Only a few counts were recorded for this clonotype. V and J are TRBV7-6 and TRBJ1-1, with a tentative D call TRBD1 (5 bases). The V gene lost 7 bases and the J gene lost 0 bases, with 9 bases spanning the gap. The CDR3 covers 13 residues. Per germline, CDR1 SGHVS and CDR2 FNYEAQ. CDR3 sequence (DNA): TGTGCCAGCACACAACAGGTGAACACTGAAGCTTTCTTT. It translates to CASTQQVNTEAFF. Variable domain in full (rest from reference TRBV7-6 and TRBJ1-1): GAGVSQSPRYKVTKRGQDVALRCDPISGHVSLYWYRQALGQGPEFLTYFNYEAQQDKSGLPNDRFSAERPEGSISTLTIQRTEQRDSAMYRCASTQQVNTEAFFGQGTRLTVV.

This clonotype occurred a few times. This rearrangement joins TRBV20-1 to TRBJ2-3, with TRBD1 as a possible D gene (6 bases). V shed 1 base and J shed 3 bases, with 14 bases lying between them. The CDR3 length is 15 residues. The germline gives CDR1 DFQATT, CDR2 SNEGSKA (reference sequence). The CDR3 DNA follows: TGCAGTGCTAGAGGGGAAGGGGGAATGACAGATACGCAGTATTTT. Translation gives CSARGEGGMTDTQYF.

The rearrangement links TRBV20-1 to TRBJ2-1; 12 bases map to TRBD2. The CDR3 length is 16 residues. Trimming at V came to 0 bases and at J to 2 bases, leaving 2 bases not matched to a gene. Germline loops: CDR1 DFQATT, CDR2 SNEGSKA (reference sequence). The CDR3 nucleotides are TGCAGTGCTAGAGAGAGACTAGCGGGAGCCTACAATGAGCAGTTCTTC. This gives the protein CSARERLAGAYNEQFF.

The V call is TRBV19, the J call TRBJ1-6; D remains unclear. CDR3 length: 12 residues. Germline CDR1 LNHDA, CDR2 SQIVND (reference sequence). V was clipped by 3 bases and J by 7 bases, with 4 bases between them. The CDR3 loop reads CASSIGNSPLHF. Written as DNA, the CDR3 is TGTGCCAGTAGTATTGGGAATTCACCCCTCCACTTT.

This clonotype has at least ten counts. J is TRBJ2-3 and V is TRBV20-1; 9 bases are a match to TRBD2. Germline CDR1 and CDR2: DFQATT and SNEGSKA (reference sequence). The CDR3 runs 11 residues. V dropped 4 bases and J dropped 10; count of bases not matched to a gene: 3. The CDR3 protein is CSAIRLAAQYF. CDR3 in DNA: TGCAGTGCTATCCGACTAGCGGCGCAGTATTTT.

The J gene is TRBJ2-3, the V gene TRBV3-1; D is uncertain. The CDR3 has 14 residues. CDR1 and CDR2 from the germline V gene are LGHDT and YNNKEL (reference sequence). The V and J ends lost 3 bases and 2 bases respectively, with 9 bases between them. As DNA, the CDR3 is TGTGCCAGCAGCCAGTGGAGTCTCACAGATACGCAGTATTTT. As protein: CASSQWSLTDTQYF.

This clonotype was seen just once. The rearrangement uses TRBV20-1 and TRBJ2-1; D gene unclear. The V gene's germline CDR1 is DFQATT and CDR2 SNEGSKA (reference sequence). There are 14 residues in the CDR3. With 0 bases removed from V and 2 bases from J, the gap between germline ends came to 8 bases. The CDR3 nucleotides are TGCAGTGCTAGAGAAAAGGGTGCCTACAATGAGCAGTTCTTC. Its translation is CSAREKGAYNEQFF.

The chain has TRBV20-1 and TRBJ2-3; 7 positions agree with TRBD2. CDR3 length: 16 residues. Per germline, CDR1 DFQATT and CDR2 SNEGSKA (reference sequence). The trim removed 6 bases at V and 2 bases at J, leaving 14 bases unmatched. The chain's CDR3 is CSARTSDSGATDTQYF. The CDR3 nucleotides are TGCAGTGCGAGGACTAGTGACAGTGGGGCCACAGATACGCAGTATTTT.

DNA for the CDR3: TGTGCCAGCAGTTACTCGGTACTAGCGGGCGTCTACGAGCAGTACTTC. Translating it yields CASSYSVLAGVYEQYF. This rearrangement joins TRBV6-5 to TRBJ2-7; 9 nucleotides match TRBD2. The CDR3 contains 16 residues. V trimming: 0 bases; J trimming: 3 bases; junction bases outside the gene matches: 6. The germline CDR1 and CDR2 sequences are MNHEY and SVGAGI.